What follows are 22 T cell receptor beta chains derived from one specimen sequenced in a study of lymphopenia after photon versus proton radiotherapy. Measured with immunoSEQ multiplex PCR; TCRdb has only the in-frame clones, and not every one. The data show 55,000 to 70,000 clones, around 86% seen once. The specimen was peripheral blood, collected from a patient treated with photon-based radiotherapy. The receptors originated from a man aged 40-49 years with gastric cancer.

This clone occurred once. The junction does not match germline at one end; this may be a read error. The rearrangement joins TRBV4-1 to TRBJ1-4; D might be TRBD1 (6 bases). In germline, CDR1 is MGHRA, CDR2 YSYEKL. This CDR3 comprises 16 residues. DNA for the CDR3: TGCGCCAGCAGCCCGGGGCTACAGGGTCCTAATGAGAAACTGTTTTTT. Protein: CASSPGLQGPNEKLFF.

The chain uses TRBV7-2 and TRBJ2-4, with 15 bases aligning to TRBD2. The CDR3 loop spans 19 amino acids. Trimming at V came to 4 bases and at J to 0 bases, leaving 7 bases not matched to a gene. Germline assignment: CDR1 SGHTA and CDR2 FQGNSA. The CDR3 spells CASSSRTSGGAGAKNIQYF. CDR3 nucleotide sequence: TGTGCCAGCAGCTCTAGGACTAGCGGGGGGGCCGGAGCCAAAAACATTCAGTACTTC.

The chain recombines TRBV7-2 with TRBJ1-6, with no clear D. This CDR3 is 16 amino acids long. The V and J ends lost 0 bases and 10 bases respectively, with 16 bases between them. Germline V gene lookup returns CDR1 SGHTA and CDR2 FQGNSA. The CDR3 reads CASSLAPPRTGSPLHF. The CDR3 DNA reads as TGTGCCAGCAGCTTAGCCCCCCCGAGGACGGGGTCACCCCTCCACTTT.

V gene TRBV7-3 combines with J gene TRBJ1-6, with D possibly TRBD1 on 5 matching bases. V was clipped by 0 bases and J by 10 bases, with 13 bases between them. The germline gives CDR1 SGHTA, CDR2 FQGTGA. The CDR3 has 15 amino acids. CDR3 sequence reads: CASSLTGGTRSPLHF. The CDR3 DNA sequence: TGTGCCAGCAGCTTAACAGGCGGGACTCGGTCACCCCTCCACTTT. The complete variable domain, with remaining parts taken from reference TRBV7-3 and TRBJ1-6, reads GAGVSQTPSNKVTEKGKYVELRCDPISGHTALYWYRQSLGQGPEFLIYFQGTGAADDSGLPNDRFFAVRPEGSVSTLKIQRTERGDSAVYLCASSLTGGTRSPLHFGNGTRLTVT.

The chain links TRBV27 to TRBJ2-1; D might be TRBD1 (5 bases). CDR3 length: 14 residues. The V end lost 6 bases, the J end lost 2 bases, and 11 bases lay between the germline ends. The germline gives CDR1 MNHEY, CDR2 SMNVEV (reference sequence). The CDR3 here is CASSQGIAYNEQFF. The DNA of the CDR3 is TGTGCCAGCAGCCAGGGTATCGCCTACAATGAGCAGTTCTTC.

The chain has TRBV5-3 and TRBJ1-2, with D unresolved. TRBV5-3 has ORF status, its function being uncertain. CDR3 size: 11 residues. Trimming removed 7 bases at V and 7 bases at J, with 11 bases between. The CDR3, as DNA: TGTGCCAGACCCTACCCATTTGGCTACACCTTC. Protein product: CARPYPFGYTF.

The chain joins TRBV7-9 to TRBJ2-2, with TRBD2 identical over 9 bases. V dropped 5 bases and J dropped 0; count of bases not matched to a gene: 13. Per the germline V gene, CDR1 is SEHNR and CDR2 is FQNEAQ (reference sequence). The CDR3 consists of 19 residues. The CDR3 is CASSPLGGRGGSNTGELFF. The CDR3 DNA sequence: TGTGCCAGCAGCCCCCTGGGGGGGCGGGGGGGCTCGAACACCGGGGAGCTGTTTTTT.

This chain joins TRBV19 and TRBJ2-6, with TRBD2 matching 8 bases. The ends lost 7 bases at V and 5 bases at J; junction bases unmatched: 13. The length of the CDR3 is 17 residues. CDR1 LNHDA and CDR2 SQIVND come from the germline V gene (reference sequence). The CDR3 region has the DNA TGTGCCAGTACCGGGGGGGAGGGCCCCTCGAGGGCCAACGTCCTGACTTTC. Encoded protein: CASTGGEGPSRANVLTF. The full variable domain, in which reference TRBV19 and TRBJ2-6 provide the parts outside the CDR3, is DGGITQSPKYLFRKEGQNVTLSCEQNLNHDAMYWYRQDPGQGLRLIYYSQIVNDFQKGDIAEGYSVSREKKESFPLTVTSAQKNPTAFYLCASTGGEGPSRANVLTFGAGSRLTVL.

This chain connects TRBV30 to TRBJ2-5; TRBD2 matches at 11 bases. The junction had 8 bases not matched to a gene; V was cut back by 3 bases and J by 2 bases. Germline assignment: CDR1 GTSNPN and CDR2 SVGIG (reference sequence). The CDR3 runs to 16 residues. The CDR3 protein is CAWSRRGLAVQETQYF. CDR3 nucleotides: TGTGCCTGGAGCCGCAGGGGACTAGCGGTTCAAGAGACCCAGTACTTC.

The chain employs TRBV10-3 and TRBJ1-2, with D possibly being TRBD1 (6 bases). Trimming pared 6 bases from V and 0 bases from J, leaving 11 bases between. CDR3 length: 14 amino acids. In germline, CDR1 is ENHRY, CDR2 SYGVKD. CDR3 sequence (DNA): TGTGCCATCAGAACGGACAGCACTAACTATGGCTACACCTTC. It yields the protein CAIRTDSTNYGYTF.

The V call is TRBV5-4, the J call TRBJ2-5, with D hard to call. The CDR3 contains 16 residues. V lost 0 bases, J lost 1 base, and 13 bases lay in between. Germline-derived CDR1 and CDR2 are SGHNT and YYREEE (reference sequence). This CDR3 reads CASSLVSGLGQETQYF. The CDR3 nucleotides read TGTGCCAGCAGCTTGGTATCGGGTTTGGGCCAAGAGACCCAGTACTTC.

The chain uses TRBV15 and TRBJ1-1; D perhaps matches TRBD1 (6 bases). Between the trimmed V and J ends, which lost 5 bases and 0 bases, there was a span of 13 bases. This CDR3 has 15 residues. Germline-derived CDR1 and CDR2 are LNHNV and YYDKDF (reference sequence). The CDR3 reads CATSGRQAMNTEAFF. The CDR3 DNA reads as TGTGCCACCAGCGGAAGACAGGCTATGAACACTGAAGCTTTCTTT. The variable domain in full, with the rest retrieved from reference TRBV15 and TRBJ1-1, is DAMVIQNPRYQVTQFGKPVTLSCSQTLNHNVMYWYQQKSSQAPKLLFHYYDKDFNNEADTPDNFQSRRPNTSFCFLDIRSPGLGDTAMYLCATSGRQAMNTEAFFGQGTRLTVV.

The CDR3 is CASDLTGNTEAFF. For the CDR3, the DNA is TGTGCCAGCGACTTAACAGGGAACACTGAAGCTTTCTTT. The V gene is TRBV6-1, the J gene TRBJ1-1, with D perhaps TRBD1 (5 bases). The CDR3 is made up of 13 amino acids. Germline CDR1 reads MNHNS; CDR2 reads SASEGT. The V gene lost 8 bases and the J gene lost 1 base, with 11 bases spanning the gap.

This chain links TRBV25-1 with TRBJ2-7, with D unresolved. Germline V CDR1 and CDR2: MGHDK, SYGVNS. Trimming removed 7 bases from V and 7 bases from J, with 14 bases in between. The length of the CDR3 is 12 residues. In DNA, the CDR3 is TGTGCCAGCACCCCCGGGTCCGGGGAGCAGTACTTC. Amino acids: CASTPGSGEQYF.

The chain is built from TRBV9 and TRBJ1-6; D unresolved. Between the trimmed V and J ends, which lost 3 bases and 8 bases, there was a span of 12 bases. This CDR3 region has 14 residues. The V gene's germline CDR1 is SGDLS and CDR2 YYNGEE. CDR3 nucleotide sequence: TGTGCCAGCAGCGCCAACTGGATGGATTCACCCCTCCACTTT. It yields the protein CASSANWMDSPLHF.

This chain links TRBV6-5 with TRBJ2-2; 8 positions match TRBD2. The germline gives CDR1 MNHEY, CDR2 SVGAGI. The CDR3 totals 15 residues. V lost 5 bases and J lost 1; bases outside the gene matches: 3. The CDR3 reads CASSRGGQNTGELFF. The DNA of the CDR3 is TGTGCCAGCAGTCGGGGGGGACAGAACACCGGGGAGCTGTTTTTT.

This clone occurred a few times. This chain connects TRBV7-9 to TRBJ1-2, with unresolved D. Germline CDR1 is SEHNR and CDR2 is FQNEAQ (reference sequence). V was pared by 1 base and J by 3 bases, with 6 bases between. This CDR3 comprises 13 residues. The CDR3 bases are TGTGCCAGCAGCTTAGGAGACTACTATGGCTACACCTTC. Amino acids: CASSLGDYYGYTF.

This clone was seen just once. Different DNA sequences within this sample yield the same CDR3. The V gene is TRBV4-1, the J gene TRBJ1-3; D is unresolved. The CDR3 length is 12 residues. Germline V gene data show CDR1 as MGHRA and CDR2 as YSYEKL. V lost 0 bases and J 7 bases, leaving 4 bases between the germline ends. CDR3 amino acids: CASSQEGNTIYF. In DNA form, the CDR3 reads TGCGCCAGCAGCCAAGAGGGGAACACCATATATTTT.

This chain links TRBV10-2 with TRBJ2-1, with D unclear. Trimming cost V 0 bases and J 9 bases, with 3 bases left between them. The CDR3 has 11 amino acids. The germline V gene has CDR1 WSHSY and CDR2 SAAADI. The CDR3 nucleotides read TGCGCCAGCAGTGAGTCCCTTGAGCAGTTCTTC. Residues: CASSESLEQFF.

This chain joins TRBV5-1 and TRBJ2-7; no clear D. This CDR3 has 13 residues. CDR1 SGHRS and CDR2 YFSETQ come from the germline V gene. V was clipped by 2 bases and J by 0 bases, with 6 bases between them. The CDR3, as DNA: TGCGCCAGCAGCTTCGACAACTCCTACGAGCAGTACTTC. It codes for CASSFDNSYEQYF.

This clone was seen a single time. V is TRBV10-3 and J is TRBJ2-1; D might be TRBD2 (7 bases). Trimming took 9 bases from V and 6 from J, leaving 12 bases between them. This CDR3 has 12 residues. The germline CDR1 and CDR2 sequences are ENHRY and SYGVKD. The CDR3 sequence: CAMGGLSNEQFF. DNA of the CDR3: TGTGCCATGGGGGGGCTCTCCAATGAGCAGTTCTTC.

This clone was observed once. The CDR3 bases are TGTGCCAGTAGAACCCCTCTGACTTTTGGGGCCAACGTCCTGACTTTC. Translating gives CASRTPLTFGANVLTF. The chain carries TRBV19 and TRBJ2-6, with D unclear. The CDR3 runs to 16 residues. In germline, CDR1 is LNHDA, CDR2 SQIVND (reference sequence). Trimming removed 6 bases at V and 3 bases at J, with 15 bases between.